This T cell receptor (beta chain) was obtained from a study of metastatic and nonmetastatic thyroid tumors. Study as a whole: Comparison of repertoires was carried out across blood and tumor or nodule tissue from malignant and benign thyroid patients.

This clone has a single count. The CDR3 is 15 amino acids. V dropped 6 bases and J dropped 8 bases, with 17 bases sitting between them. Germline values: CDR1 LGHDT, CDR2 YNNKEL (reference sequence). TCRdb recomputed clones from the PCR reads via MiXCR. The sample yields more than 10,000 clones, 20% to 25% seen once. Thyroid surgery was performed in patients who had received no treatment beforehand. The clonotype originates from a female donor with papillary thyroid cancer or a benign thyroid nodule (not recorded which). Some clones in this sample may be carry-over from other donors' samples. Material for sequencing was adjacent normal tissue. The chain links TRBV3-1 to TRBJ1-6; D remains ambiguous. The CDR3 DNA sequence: TGTGCCAGCAGGCATTCCGGGCCGAAGGATTCACCCCTCCACTTT. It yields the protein CASRHSGPKDSPLHF.